This T cell receptor beta chain was identified during a study of radiation and T cells in renal cell carcinoma. This clone was seen a few times. CDR3 length: 16 amino acids. Trimming left V 5 bases short and J 2 bases short, with 19 bases between. CDR1 is MRHNA, CDR2 SNTAGT, per germline. Repertoires were generated with immunoSEQ multiplex PCR, while TCRdb's copy carries only in-frame clones and drops some. Seen here are approximately 140,000 clones, around four fifths observed once, and the top ten hold around 21%. Regarding time point: baseline pretreatment blood. Noted treatment: 15 Gy SBRT to primary tumor, nephrectomy 4 weeks later.

Sequencing was performed on blood, taken from a patient whose treatment included radiotherapy and nephrectomy. The genes are TRBV6-4 and TRBJ2-7; TRBD2 is a possible D gene (5 bases). This receptor was obtained from a woman between 45 and 65 years old with renal cell carcinoma. In nucleotides, the CDR3 is TGTGCCAGCAGTCGTCCCCGGACTCGCCCCACCTACGAGCAGTACTTC. This encodes CASSRPRTRPTYEQYF.